This passage covers 3 T cell receptor beta chains from one sample sequenced in a study of T cell changes during pregnancy in multiple sclerosis. The data were produced by immunoSEQ multiplex PCR, yet TCRdb's version contains in-frame clones alone and is incomplete. The profile shows around 60,000 clones, around 95% of them singletons. This material consisted of CD4+ T cells from peripheral blood mononuclear cells, taken before pregnancy. The receptors were gathered from a female donor with multiple sclerosis, enrolled in a pregnancy study.

This sequence joins TRBV13 and TRBJ2-7, with 11 bases lining up with TRBD2. CDR1 PRHDT and CDR2 FYEKMQ come from the germline V gene (reference sequence). Germline trimming cut 0 bases from V and 6 bases from J; bases unmatched to any gene: 4. The CDR3 runs to 15 residues. CDR3 DNA: TGTGCCAGCAGCTTAGGTGCCCTAGCGGGAGGCGAGCAGTACTTC. It translates to CASSLGALAGGEQYF.

This rearrangement joins TRBV7-2 to TRBJ2-2, with 13 bases fitting TRBD2. Per germline, CDR1 SGHTA and CDR2 FQGNSA. CDR3 length: 16 residues. V was clipped by 3 bases and J by 9 bases; unmatched bases: 7. The DNA for the CDR3 is TGTGCCAGCAGCTTGGGACTAGCGGGAACGGGCCGGGAGCTGTTTTTT. Protein product: CASSLGLAGTGRELFF.

This sequence joins TRBV6-4 and TRBJ2-1; 8 bases are shared with TRBD2. Germline-derived CDR1 and CDR2 are MRHNA and SNTAGT. This CDR3 has 15 residues. Unmatched junction bases numbered 3, after V lost 5 bases and J lost 0 bases. The CDR3 spells CASSREGSSYNEQFF. In DNA form, the CDR3 reads TGTGCCAGCAGTCGGGAGGGGAGCTCCTACAATGAGCAGTTCTTC.